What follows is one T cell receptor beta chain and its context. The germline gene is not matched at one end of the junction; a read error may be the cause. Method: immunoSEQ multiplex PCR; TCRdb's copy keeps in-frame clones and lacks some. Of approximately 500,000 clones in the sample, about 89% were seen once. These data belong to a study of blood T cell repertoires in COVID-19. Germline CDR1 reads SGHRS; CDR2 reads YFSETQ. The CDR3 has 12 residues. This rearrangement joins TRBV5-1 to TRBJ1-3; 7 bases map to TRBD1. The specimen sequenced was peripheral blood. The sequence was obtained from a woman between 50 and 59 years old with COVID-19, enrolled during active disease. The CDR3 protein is CASSLDRNAIYF. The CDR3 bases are TGCGCCAGCAGTTTGGACAGGAACGCCATATATTTT.